This T cell receptor (beta chain) was obtained from a study of regulatory T cells in long-lasting Graves disease. The overall study: Over 5 years of antithyroid drugs plus positive TSH receptor antibodies defined persistent Graves' disease.

For this clonotype: Antigen: not known.

Library construction for TCR beta used iRepertoire HTBI primers and Arm-PCR of CDR3 regions. MiXCR, run by TCRdb on the multiplex PCR reads, gives a single entry per CDR3 protein. The sample holds roughly 400,000 distinct CDR3 sequences; 21% are singletons and the top ten take about 13%. V lost 3 bases and J lost 7, with 10 bases in between. The CDR3 loop spans 12 amino acids. Germline V lookup: CDR1 MGHDK, CDR2 SYGVNS. The time point: persistent/refractory GD, antithyroid drugs over 5 years with positive TRAb. Researchers made the TCR library from RNA that was extracted from PBMCs. Diagnosis followed American Thyroid Association guidelines for Graves' disease. General observations from the study: Persistent disease favored TRBV28, TRBJ1-2 and TRBJ2-5. Newly diagnosed Graves' patients had higher TCR diversity than persistent ones.

V gene TRBV25-1 combines with J gene TRBJ2-7; D perhaps matches TRBD2 (6 bases). This TCR came from a female donor with Graves disease. The source material was peripheral blood mononuclear cells (PBMCs), sampled when the disease was refractory, from a patient treated with antithyroid drugs. CDR3: CASSDSAGEQYF. CDR3 DNA: TGTGCCAGCAGTGATTCTGCGGGGGAGCAGTACTTC.